This TCR beta chain was captured by sequencing in a study of regulatory T cells in long-lasting Graves disease (dated by TCRdb to the early 2020s). In terms of the full investigation: Persistent Graves' disease meant more than 5 years of antithyroid drug treatment with TSH receptor autoantibodies that stayed positive. This study used TCR sequencing and RNA sequencing of peripheral blood to compare persistent Graves' disease patients against newly diagnosed Graves' disease patients. A total of around 35 samples underwent TCR sequencing: around 13 from persistent and 20 from newly diagnosed Graves' disease patients. Persistent Graves' disease patients in the clinical cohort had taken antithyroid drugs for approximately 9.5 years on average. The study was registered as a clinical trial and conducted in China. What the research found in general, with its limitations: Persistent Graves' disease patients showed lower TCR Shannon entropy and fewer highly expanded clones than newly diagnosed patients, suggesting clonal expansion. Sequencing and analysis were limited to the TCR beta chain. More public clonotypes were shared among persistent patients (roughly 2,700) than among newly diagnosed patients (approximately 1,000). Preferential use of TRBV28, TRBJ1-2 and TRBJ2-5 was observed in persistent disease, whereas TRBV20-1 and TRBJ2-1 were favored in newly diagnosed disease. The authors noted that the small sample size was a limitation that may lower accuracy. Because the primary lesion, thyroid tissue, could not be accessed, the study looked at peripheral blood alone.

CDR1 is given as KGHDR and CDR2 as SFDVKD, both from the germline V gene. The CDR3, cysteine through phenylalanine, is 15 amino acids long. The sequence is cut down to CDR3 DNA, 45 bases in frame from base 1. After removal of 7 bases from V and 4 bases from J, the junction retains 5 bases not matched to a gene. Library preparation was by multiplex PCR. Sequencing relied on an Illumina HiSeq 4000. TCR beta libraries were built with iRepertoire HTBI primers and Arm-PCR amplification of CDR3 regions. PCR products were gel purified before sequencing. The paper's processing steps were these. Gene usage analysis of CDR3 amino acid clonotypes relied on the 55 to 80 TRBV and 12 to 15 TRBJ segments identified across samples. Filtered high-quality paired reads were merged into contigs using COPE and FqMerger. BLAST was used to align contigs to the IMGT TRBV, TRBD and TRBJ reference genes, and CDR3 was defined following IMGT. Highly expanded clones were defined as clonotypes with a frequency above 0.1%. Shannon entropy was used to measure repertoire diversity, and the Gini coefficient was used to measure V-J evenness. A clonotype was considered public if more than one individual shared it. TCRdb itself trimmed the public reads at Q25 with fastp, ran MiXCR and retained productive beta chains. Here each entry gathers all rows of one CDR3 protein and keeps the most common genes and DNA. None of the V and J calls come from the authors' own analysis; TCRdb made them. This sample holds 400,000 to 500,000 distinct CDR3 sequences; 20% to 25% were observed only once. Clones ranked in the top ten supply more than 13% of the sample.

This clonotype was counted many times. This clone's antigen is unknown. Base qualities are not at hand, and no much larger clone is one base apart. What the time point label conveys for this sample: persistent/refractory GD, antithyroid drugs over 5 years with positive TRAb. For both TCR sequencing and RNA sequencing, RNA was extracted from PBMCs using TRIzol. The diagnosis of Graves' disease followed American Thyroid Association guidelines. Patients for the study were recruited at an endocrinology department in Xi'an, China. From each patient, 7.5 to 10 milliliters of peripheral blood was collected into an EDTA anticoagulant tube. Ficoll Paque Plus density gradient separation was used to isolate PBMCs, and no additional T cell sorting was done. RNA quality was checked with an Agilent 2100 Bioanalyzer and agarose gel, and concentration with a NanoDrop 2000.

This TCR was recovered from a female donor with Graves disease. The rearranged segments are TRBV24-1 and TRBJ2-2, and 10 junctional nucleotides match TRBD2. Specimen: peripheral blood mononuclear cells (PBMCs), collected when the disease was refractory, from a patient treated with antithyroid drugs. In nucleotides, the sequence is TGTGCCACCAGAGCGGGAGGGCCGATCACCGGGGAGCTGTTTTTT. Its protein is CATRAGGPITGELFF.